These 26 T cell receptor beta chains were all obtained from the same sample, sequenced in a study of radiation and T cells in renal cell carcinoma. Data came from immunoSEQ multiplex PCR; TCRdb stores just in-frame clones and leaves some out. Counted here are some 150,000 clones, around 78% occurring once; the ten biggest clones make up around a quarter. Described time point: baseline pretreatment blood. The treatment was: 15 Gy SBRT to primary tumor, nephrectomy 4 weeks later. Source: blood, taken from a patient whose treatment included radiotherapy and nephrectomy. The receptors shown here come from a woman in her forties or fifties with renal cell carcinoma.

This clone has a single count. This sequence joins TRBV5-1 and TRBJ2-7; 11 nucleotides match TRBD1. The CDR3 covers 14 residues. The junction had 5 bases not matched to a gene; V was cut back by 4 bases and J by 5 bases. Per the germline V gene, CDR1 is SGHRS and CDR2 is YFSETQ. CDR3 coding DNA: TGCGCCAGCAGCCCTCGGACAGGGGGCGACGAGCAGTACTTC. It translates to CASSPRTGGDEQYF.

The chain has TRBV4-3 and TRBJ2-5; D is possibly TRBD2 (6 bases). This CDR3 is 15 amino acids long. In germline, CDR1 is LGHNA, CDR2 YSLEER. V shed 0 bases and J shed 0 bases, with 8 bases lying between them. CDR3 sequence (DNA): TGCGCCAGCAGCCAAGAATGGAGGGACCAAGAGACCCAGTACTTC. Its protein product is CASSQEWRDQETQYF.

The V call is TRBV7-9, the J call TRBJ2-2; D not certain. V gave up 7 bases and J gave up 7 bases, with 10 bases separating them. The CDR3 is 12 amino acids. CDR1 is SEHNR and CDR2 is FQNEAQ in the germline V gene (reference sequence). CDR3 DNA: TGTGCCAGCACCTGGGCGGACGGGGAGCTGTTTTTT. This encodes CASTWADGELFF.

The chain couples TRBV18 to TRBJ1-2; D unclear. The germline V and J ends were trimmed by 6 bases and 8 bases, with 22 bases remaining between them. The germline CDR1 and CDR2 sequences are KGHSH and LQKENI. The CDR3 loop spans 15 amino acids. The CDR3 here is CASSTLGPPSVGYTF. The CDR3 DNA follows: TGTGCCAGCTCTACTCTTGGGCCTCCAAGCGTCGGCTACACCTTC.

This chain joins TRBV9 and TRBJ1-1, with no clear D. The CDR3 is 16 residues long. Trimming took off 0 bases at V and 1 base at J, with 13 bases between the two ends. Germline V gene sequence: CDR1 SGDLS, CDR2 YYNGEE. CDR3 amino acids: CASSVVPYTQNTEAFF. CDR3 sequence (DNA): TGTGCCAGCAGCGTAGTTCCGTACACTCAGAACACTGAAGCTTTCTTT.

This chain uses TRBV7-2 with TRBJ1-1; D call uncertain. From germline, CDR1 is SGHTA and CDR2 FQGNSA. The CDR3 totals 13 residues. Trimming removed 3 bases at V and 0 bases at J, with 5 bases between. The CDR3 DNA reads as TGTGCCAGCAGCTTGATCCTGAACACTGAAGCTTTCTTT. It translates to CASSLILNTEAFF.

The gene calls are TRBV28 and TRBJ1-2; the D gene is possibly TRBD1 (5 bases). V was clipped by 1 base and J by 2 bases, with 5 bases between them. The CDR3 sequence is 13 residues long. Germline V gene lookup returns CDR1 MDHEN and CDR2 SYDVKM. The CDR3 coding sequence is TGTGCCAGCAGTTTATCAGGGAACTATGGCTACACCTTC. This codes for CASSLSGNYGYTF.

The V call is TRBV5-6, the J call TRBJ1-3; no firm D call. This CDR3 comprises 15 residues. Germline CDR1 reads SGHDT; CDR2 reads YYEEEE. Trimming took 3 bases from V and 4 from J, leaving 14 bases between them. The DNA for the CDR3 is TGTGCCAGCAGCTCCTTAGGGCGTATGGGAAACACCATATATTTT. It translates to CASSSLGRMGNTIYF. Drawing the rest from reference TRBV5-6 and TRBJ1-3, the complete variable domain is DAGVTQSPTHLIKTRGQQVTLRCSPKSGHDTVSWYQQALGQGPQFIFQYYEEEERQRGNFPDRFSGHQFPNYSSELNVNALLLGDSALYLCASSSLGRMGNTIYFGEGSWLTVV.

The gene calls are TRBV6-5 and TRBJ1-2; 7 bases fit TRBD1. Germline CDR1 MNHEY, CDR2 SVGAGI. Trimming took 6 bases from V and 7 from J; bases not matched to a gene: 11. The CDR3 is 14 amino acids. The CDR3 protein is CASSPGQPYGGYTF. The CDR3 bases are TGTGCCAGCAGCCCGGGACAGCCTTATGGTGGCTACACCTTC.

The V and J genes are TRBV5-1 and TRBJ2-7; the D call may be TRBD1 or TRBD2 (5 bases each). The CDR3 is made up of 16 amino acids. The V end was cut by 4 bases, the J end by 6 bases, with 23 bases between. The germline gives CDR1 SGHRS, CDR2 YFSETQ. CDR3 amino acids: CASSPYTGTPEVEQYF. Here the CDR3 DNA reads TGCGCCAGCAGCCCTTACACCGGGACCCCGGAGGTCGAGCAGTACTTC.

CDR3 nucleotides: TGTGCCAGCAGCGGGACAGGGAGGAGCACCGGGGAGCTGTTTTTT. Its translation is CASSGTGRSTGELFF. The rearrangement uses TRBV9 and TRBJ2-2; TRBD1 matches 8 bases. The CDR3 length is 15 residues. Germline trimming cut 3 bases from V and 4 bases from J; bases unmatched to any gene: 5. Germline V lookup: CDR1 SGDLS, CDR2 YYNGEE.

The genes are TRBV5-6 and TRBJ1-4; D possibly corresponds to TRBD1 (6 bases). The germline CDR1 and CDR2 sequences are SGHDT and YYEEEE. The CDR3 length is 16 residues. The ends were cut back, 3 bases at V and 8 bases at J, with 20 bases in the middle. This chain's CDR3 is CASSSDQTGSGEKLFF. CDR3 sequence (DNA): TGTGCCAGCAGCTCTGACCAAACAGGGTCAGGCGAAAAACTGTTTTTT.

The sample holds one count of this clone. The chain links TRBV7-2 to TRBJ2-1, with unresolved D. CDR3 length: 14 amino acids. CDR1 and CDR2 (germline): SGHTA, FQGNSA. V was clipped by 4 bases and J by 4 bases, with 11 bases between them. The CDR3 loop reads CASSSGSPYNEQFF. CDR3 bases: TGTGCCAGCAGCTCCGGGTCACCGTACAATGAGCAGTTCTTC.

This chain uses TRBV7-2 with TRBJ2-2; 7 positions agree with TRBD2. This CDR3 has 13 residues. V lost 9 bases, J lost 4 bases, and 5 bases stayed unmatched. In germline, CDR1 is SGHTA, CDR2 FQGNSA. This chain's CDR3 is CASVGGSTGELFF. In DNA form, the CDR3 reads TGTGCCAGTGTGGGGGGGAGCACCGGGGAGCTGTTTTTT.

The CDR3 nucleotides are TGTGCCAGCAGTACCGGACGGCAGAACGCTCCTTACGAGCAGTACTTC. This sequence encodes CASSTGRQNAPYEQYF. The chain joins TRBV28 to TRBJ2-7; D is unclear. This CDR3 has 16 residues. The V end lost 5 bases, the J end lost 4 bases, and 21 bases lay between the germline ends. Germline V lookup: CDR1 MDHEN, CDR2 SYDVKM.

The chain combines TRBV9 with TRBJ2-1; 13 nucleotides align to TRBD2. The CDR3 extends over 23 amino acids. V trimming: 3 bases; J trimming: 2 bases; junction bases outside the gene matches: 23. Germline CDR1 is SGDLS and CDR2 is YYNGEE. The CDR3 DNA sequence: TGTGCCAGCAGCGAAGGTTTGTCCCGGACTAGCGGGAGACACGTGACAGCCTACAATGAGCAGTTCTTC. This gives the protein CASSEGLSRTSGRHVTAYNEQFF.

The chain couples TRBV6-6 to TRBJ1-4; the D gene is possibly TRBD1 (5 bases). The V and J ends lost 6 bases and 1 base respectively, with 9 bases between them. The CDR3 totals 14 residues. Germline V lookup: CDR1 MNHNY, CDR2 SVGAGI (reference sequence). The CDR3 spells CASSRQITNEKLFF. CDR3 nucleotides: TGTGCCAGCAGCCGACAGATAACTAATGAAAAACTGTTTTTT.

V is TRBV9 and J is TRBJ1-1; a possible D gene is TRBD1 (6 bases). This CDR3 spans 14 amino acids. CDR1 is SGDLS, CDR2 YYNGEE, per germline. Trimming removed 3 bases from V and 0 bases from J, with 9 bases in between. CDR3 sequence (DNA): TGTGCCAGCAGCGCACAGGGCTTGAACACTGAAGCTTTCTTT. Translated, it gives CASSAQGLNTEAFF.

This clone was seen once. The rearrangement links TRBV7-2 to TRBJ1-1, with D maybe TRBD1 (6 bases). This CDR3 contains 15 residues. Germline CDR1 SGHTA, CDR2 FQGNSA. Trimming removed 4 bases from V and 1 base from J, with 13 bases in between. The CDR3 nucleotides read TGTGCCAGCAGCTCGATGGGGGCGGGGAACACTGAAGCTTTCTTT. It codes for CASSSMGAGNTEAFF.

V usage is TRBV7-9 and J usage is TRBJ2-7, with 10 bases that match TRBD1. This CDR3 has 14 amino acids. CDR1 is SEHNR, CDR2 FQNEAQ, per germline (reference sequence). V trimming: 4 bases; J trimming: 6 bases; junction bases outside the gene matches: 6. The CDR3 reads CASSSQGTGVEQYF. CDR3 in DNA: TGTGCCAGCAGCTCGCAGGGGACAGGGGTCGAGCAGTACTTC.

The CDR3 is CASSGKRQGGVKYGYGYTF. CDR3 nucleotides: TGTGCCAGCAGTGGAAAAAGACAGGGGGGAGTCAAGTATGGCTATGGCTACACCTTC. The rearrangement uses TRBV6-1 and TRBJ1-2; 9 bases align to TRBD1. Germline CDR1 and CDR2: MNHNS and SASEGT. With 4 bases clipped from V and 4 bases from J, the junction kept 19 bases outside the gene matches. This CDR3 region has 19 residues.

This clone was seen only a few times. This chain uses TRBV19 with TRBJ2-3; D might be TRBD1 (5 bases). Trimming shortened V by 3 bases and J by 4 bases, and 11 bases separated the two germline ends. The CDR3 length is 14 residues. The germline V gene encodes CDR1 LNHDA and CDR2 SQIVND (reference sequence). The CDR3 sequence is CASSIPGIADTQYF. CDR3 nucleotide sequence: TGTGCCAGTAGTATTCCAGGGATAGCAGATACGCAGTATTTT.

This rearrangement joins TRBV4-3 to TRBJ2-7; D gene uncertain. CDR1 LGHNA and CDR2 YSLEER come from the germline V gene. The germline V and J ends were trimmed by 4 bases and 4 bases, with 8 bases remaining between them. The CDR3 totals 12 residues. DNA of the CDR3: TGCGCCAGCAGCCCTAAGAAGTACGAGCAGTACTTC. Protein: CASSPKKYEQYF.

This clone has only a few counts. The CDR3 DNA follows: TGTGCCAGCAGTCGAAGTCCAGGGGCAAGCACAGATACGCAGTATTTT. Its translation is CASSRSPGASTDTQYF. This sequence joins TRBV2 and TRBJ2-3; a possible D gene is TRBD1 (6 bases). The germline V gene has CDR1 SNHLY and CDR2 FYNNEI. The V gene lost 5 bases and the J gene lost 0 bases, with 15 bases spanning the gap. The CDR3 totals 16 residues.

The chain has TRBV10-1 and TRBJ2-7, with a possible D match to TRBD2 (6 bases). Germline CDR1 and CDR2: WNHNN and SYGVQD (reference sequence). This CDR3 is 12 amino acids long. V was clipped by 5 bases and J by 3 bases, with 8 bases between them. The DNA for the CDR3 is TGCGCCAGCAGTCGCGGGGACTACGAGCAGTACTTC. Protein sequence: CASSRGDYEQYF.

The gene calls are TRBV5-1 and TRBJ2-2, with D possibly matching TRBD1 (6 bases). V was cut by 0 bases and J by 6 bases, with 12 bases left in between. This CDR3 has 15 amino acids. CDR1 and CDR2 (germline): SGHRS, YFSETQ. CDR3 in DNA: TGCGCCAGCAGCTTGGACAGGGCGATTTCCGGGGAGCTGTTTTTT. Protein: CASSLDRAISGELFF.